The 14 T cell receptor beta chains below were found in one sample sequenced in a study of cytomegalovirus exposure and HLA in healthy donors (dated by TCRdb to the late 2010s). The library came from the immunoSEQ multiplex PCR assay. For the multiplex PCR, a mixture combining 60 forward primers for TCR Vbeta segments and 13 reverse primers for TCR Jbeta segments was used. The table comes from immuneACCESS by way of TCRdb, which keeps in-frame sequences with V and J called. Part of the clones is missing from these tables; in studies checked, under half for an unresolved V gene and the rest for unknown reasons. This sample comprises more than 95,000 clones, 65% to 75% of them detected only once. The ten largest account for 4% to 4.5% of the sample. The source material was PBMCs. The receptors derive from a woman aged 50 to 60 in good health and CMV-seropositive.

This clone was found a few times. The chain employs TRBV6-1 and TRBJ2-7, with TRBD2 matching 7 bases. V trimming: 6 bases; J trimming: 5 bases; junction bases outside the gene matches: 13. The CDR3 consists of 15 residues. Germline V gene data show CDR1 as MNHNS and CDR2 as SASEGT. CDR3 region: CASSITSGADDEQYF. For the CDR3, the DNA is TGTGCCAGCAGCATTACAAGCGGGGCTGACGACGAGCAGTACTTC.

V gene TRBV9 combines with J gene TRBJ2-7; 7 bases are a match to TRBD1. V lost 4 bases, J lost 0 bases, and 10 bases stayed unmatched. The CDR3 consists of 16 residues. Germline loops: CDR1 SGDLS, CDR2 YYNGEE. The CDR3 DNA is TGTGCCAGCAGCTTCGACGGACAGGTCAGCTCCTACGAGCAGTACTTC. Its protein product is CASSFDGQVSSYEQYF.

The genes are TRBV7-2 and TRBJ2-3, with D perhaps TRBD2 (7 bases). Germline V CDR1 and CDR2: SGHTA, FQGNSA. This CDR3 contains 16 residues. Trimming stripped 3 bases from V and 2 bases from J, with 15 bases between. For the CDR3, the DNA is TGTGCCAGCAGCTTTCGGCCGGGGGGCAACACAGATACGCAGTATTTT. The encoded protein is CASSFRPGGNTDTQYF.

The V and J genes are TRBV6-5 and TRBJ1-2; D is unclear. V was trimmed by 4 bases and J by 6 bases, leaving 18 bases between them. CDR3 size: 15 residues. Germline CDR1 reads MNHEY; CDR2 reads SVGAGI. Here the CDR3 DNA reads TGTGCCAGCAGTTCCAACGTGGAGGGATTTAATGGCTACACCTTC. Amino acid sequence: CASSSNVEGFNGYTF.

In this sample, this clone turned up a few times. The chain recombines TRBV6-1 with TRBJ2-1; 7 bases are a match to TRBD2. From germline, CDR1 is MNHNS and CDR2 SASEGT. The V segment lost 6 bases and the J segment 2 bases; nucleotides outside the gene matches: 4. This CDR3 has 14 amino acids. CDR3 region: CASRRGTPYNEQFF. For the CDR3, the DNA is TGTGCCAGCAGGCGGGGGACTCCCTACAATGAGCAGTTCTTC.

V is TRBV19 and J is TRBJ1-3; TRBD1 aligns across 9 bases. From germline, CDR1 is LNHDA and CDR2 SQIVND (reference sequence). V was pared by 4 bases and J by 5 bases, with 6 bases of the junction left unmatched. This CDR3 has 15 amino acids. The CDR3 spells CASSTGTGTRNTIYF. The CDR3 DNA sequence: TGTGCCAGTAGTACCGGGACAGGGACTCGAAACACCATATATTTT.

The V and J genes are TRBV6-1 and TRBJ1-5, with TRBD1 as a possible D gene (5 bases). This CDR3 has 14 amino acids. Germline loops: CDR1 MNHNS, CDR2 SASEGT. V gave up 9 bases and J gave up 7 bases, with 19 bases separating them. The CDR3 here is CASTREGNYQPQHF. CDR3 DNA: TGTGCCAGTACGAGGGAGGGGAATTACCAGCCCCAGCATTTT.

The rearrangement links TRBV7-3 to TRBJ1-6, with TRBD1 identical over 8 bases. The germline V gene encodes CDR1 SGHTA and CDR2 FQGTGA. The junction had 2 bases not matched to a gene; V was cut back by 2 bases and J by 5 bases. The CDR3 sequence is 15 residues long. CDR3 bases: TGTGCCAGCAGCTTAGGACAGGGAGATAATTCACCCCTCCACTTT. This gives the protein CASSLGQGDNSPLHF.

A single count supports this clone. V and J are TRBV6-6 and TRBJ2-7; D possibly corresponds to TRBD1 (6 bases). V lost 6 bases, J lost 3 bases, and 15 bases lay in between. Germline CDR1 reads MNHNY; CDR2 reads SVGAGI (reference sequence). CDR3 length: 14 residues. The CDR3 loop is CASSSDRRGYEQYF. As DNA, the CDR3 is TGTGCCAGCAGCTCCGACAGGCGAGGCTACGAGCAGTACTTC.

The rearrangement joins TRBV9 to TRBJ1-3; the D gene is possibly TRBD1 (6 bases). V dropped 4 bases and J dropped 1 base, with 21 bases sitting between them. The germline V gene has CDR1 SGDLS and CDR2 YYNGEE. The CDR3 contains 18 residues. CDR3 DNA sequence: TGTGCCAGCAGCCCCGGGCCACAGGGATTCCGATCTGGAAACACCATATATTTT. It codes for CASSPGPQGFRSGNTIYF.

The chain combines TRBV21-1 with TRBJ2-2; the DNA was not used to check the table's D call, TRBD1. TRBV21-1 is noted as a pseudogene. CDR3 length: 15 residues. The CDR3 is CASSPRGQGPGELFF. In nucleotides, the CDR3 is TGTGCCAGCAGCCCGAGGGGACAGGGGCCCGGGGAGCTGTTTTTT.

This chain joins TRBV5-5 and TRBJ1-2, with D possibly being TRBD1 (5 bases). The V gene's germline CDR1 is SGHKS and CDR2 YYEKEE (reference sequence). Trimming cost V 1 base and J 4 bases, with 11 bases left between them. The CDR3 is 14 residues long. CDR3 protein: CASSLLAGGYGYTF. CDR3 nucleotides: TGTGCCAGCAGCTTGTTAGCGGGGGGCTATGGCTACACCTTC.

The chain couples TRBV7-2 to TRBJ2-7; TRBD2 matches 7 bases. The V segment lost 4 bases and the J segment 3 bases; nucleotides outside the gene matches: 6. Germline CDR1 and CDR2: SGHTA and FQGNSA. The CDR3 runs 14 residues. CDR3 coding DNA: TGTGCCAGCAGCTCCGGACTAGAACTCTACGAGCAGTACTTC. This sequence encodes CASSSGLELYEQYF.

For the CDR3, the DNA is TGTGCCAGTAGTATCGGGACAGGGTACTACGAGCAGTACTTC. This sequence encodes CASSIGTGYYEQYF. The rearrangement uses TRBV19 and TRBJ2-5, with 9 bases lining up with TRBD1. The better agreement between TRBJ2-7 and the DNA end casts doubt on the J call. Germline values: CDR1 LNHDA, CDR2 SQIVND (reference sequence). CDR3 length: 14 residues.